This T cell receptor beta chain was documented in a study of T-cell memory formation after mild COVID-19. Study in general: There were largely donor-specific TCR clusters. General observations from the study: In second-wave clones peaking day 37, SARS-CoV-2 specificity remained unconfirmed. Some clones that responded were present in memory (sampled pre-infection), which suggests cross-reactive memory joined.

The CDR3 is 16 residues long. With V trimmed by 0 bases and J by 6 bases, 6 bases remained unmatched. Germline V CDR1 and CDR2: SGHRS, YFSETQ. A 5'RACE reaction primed in the constant segment made cDNA libraries of TCR alpha and TCR beta, and these carried sample barcodes and UMIs. TCRdb itself ran the 5' RACE reads through MiXCR, one entry per CDR3 protein. Of 350,000 to 550,000 distinct CDR3 sequences in the sample, roughly 17% were seen once. As to this clonotype: The target antigen is unknown.

The rearrangement uses TRBV5-1 and TRBJ2-3, with 11 bases aligning to TRBD2. The specimen was PBMCs or a T cell subset sorted from them (not recorded which). The clonotype originates from a man between 18 and 35 years old who had mild COVID-19 (a few samples of this study predate the infection). Cell type and time point are not known. The CDR3 DNA is TGCGCCAGCAGCTTGGCTCTAGCGGGAGGAATGGATACGCAGTATTTT. Protein sequence: CASSLALAGGMDTQYF.